The following is a T cell receptor (beta chain) sequence with its context. This sample stems from a study of blood T cell repertoires in COVID-19. Residents of 24 US areas, aged about 18 to 95 years, made up the participants. Participants' own reports of clinical history determined their cohort assignment. The germline V and J ends were trimmed by 3 bases and 2 bases, with 14 bases remaining between them. This CDR3 is 15 amino acids long. Germline CDR1 and CDR2: SGHNT and YYREEE (reference sequence). Methods used by the authors: Quantification of nucleated cells was approximated via reference gene primer amplification. Clones were sequenced by immunoSEQ multiplex PCR, and TCRdb holds only the in-frame ones, with some missing. The DNA was the basis for D and trimming; V, J and clone size are from that table. The table shows around 320,000 clones, with approximately 89% occurring only once.

J is TRBJ1-2 and V is TRBV5-4; D gene unclear. This TCR came from a woman in her 50s who had been exposed to COVID-19. Sequencing was performed on PBMCs or T cells enriched from blood (not recorded which). Here the CDR3 DNA reads TGTGCCAGCAGCTGGAGCGGGAAAGGAAACTATGGCTACACCTTC. Amino acids: CASSWSGKGNYGYTF. Using reference TRBV5-4 and TRBJ1-2 for the parts outside the CDR3, the full variable domain is ETGVTQSPTHLIKTRGQQVTLRCSSQSGHNTVSWYQQALGQGPQFIFQYYREEENGRGNFPPRFSGLQFPNYSSELNVNALELDDSALYLCASSWSGKGNYGYTFGSGTRLTVV.